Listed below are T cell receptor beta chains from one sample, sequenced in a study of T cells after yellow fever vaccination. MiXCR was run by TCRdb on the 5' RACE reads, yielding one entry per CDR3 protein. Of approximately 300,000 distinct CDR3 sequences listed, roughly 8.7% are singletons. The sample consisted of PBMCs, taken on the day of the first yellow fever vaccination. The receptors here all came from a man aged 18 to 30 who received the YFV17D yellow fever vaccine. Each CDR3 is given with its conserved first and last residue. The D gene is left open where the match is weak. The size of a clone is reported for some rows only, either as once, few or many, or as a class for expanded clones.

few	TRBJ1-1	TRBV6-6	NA	TGTGCCAGCAACCAGAACACTGAAGCTTTCTTT	CASNQNTEAFF
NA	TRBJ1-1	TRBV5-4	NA	TGTGCCAGCACGTCGTTCGCGGGGGACACTGAAGCTTTCTTT	CASTSFAGDTEAFF
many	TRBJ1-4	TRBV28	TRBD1	TGTGCCAGCAGCCCCGGGACAGGGGTGGAAAAACTGTTTTTT	CASSPGTGVEKLFF
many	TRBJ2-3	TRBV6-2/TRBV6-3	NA	TGTGCCAGCAGTTTCATCAGGGCTGATACGCAGTATTTT	CASSFIRADTQYF
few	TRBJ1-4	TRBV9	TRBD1	TGTGCCAGCACCCGATCAGGGGGGTCGAGTGAAAAACTGTTTTTT	CASTRSGGSSEKLFF
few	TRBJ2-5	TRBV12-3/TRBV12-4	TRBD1	TGTGCCAGCAGTTTCGTCACAGGGGGTGAGACCCAGTACTTC	CASSFVTGGETQYF
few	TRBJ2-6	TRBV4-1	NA	TGCGCCAGCAGCGCCCGCGGGGAACCTGGGGCCAACGTCCTGACTTTC	CASSARGEPGANVLTF
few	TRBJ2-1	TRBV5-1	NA	TGCGCCAGCAGCTTGGAGTGGGCCTCCTACAATGAGCAGTTCTTC	CASSLEWASYNEQFF
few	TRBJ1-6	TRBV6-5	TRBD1	TGTGCCAGCAGTTACTCGAAGACAGGGGGTTATAATTCACCCCTCCACTTT	CASSYSKTGGYNSPLHF
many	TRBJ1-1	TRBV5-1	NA	TGCGCCAGCAGCTTGGGGGCGTGGACTGAAGCTTTCTTT	CASSLGAWTEAFF
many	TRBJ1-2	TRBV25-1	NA	TGTGCCAGCAGTGAACAAGGAGGCTACACCTTC	CASSEQGGYTF
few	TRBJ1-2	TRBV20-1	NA	TGCAGTGCTAGAGACGTACAGGGCGCAGCGATAGGCTACACCTTC	CSARDVQGAAIGYTF
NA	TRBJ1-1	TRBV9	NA	TGTGCCAGCAGCGTAGCCGGGGTGAACACTGAAGCTTTCTTT	CASSVAGVNTEAFF
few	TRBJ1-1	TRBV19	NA	TGTGCCAGTAGTAGGACCCCCAGCTCTGAAGCTTTCTTT	CASSRTPSSEAFF
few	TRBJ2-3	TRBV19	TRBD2	TGTGCCAGTAGGCGGCTAGCGGGCGCCCGTGATACGCAGTATTTT	CASRRLAGARDTQYF
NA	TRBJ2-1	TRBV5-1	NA	TGCGCCAGCAGCTTGGCCCGGGGTTCCTACAATGAGCAGTTCTTC	CASSLARGSYNEQFF
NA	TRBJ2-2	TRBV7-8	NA	TGTGCCAGCAGCTCCAGGGTCGTTTTGCGCGACACCGGGGAGCTGTTTTTT	CASSSRVVLRDTGELFF
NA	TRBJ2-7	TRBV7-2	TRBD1	TGTGCCAGCAGCTTAGCAACGGACAGGGGTAACTACGAGCAGTACTTC	CASSLATDRGNYEQYF
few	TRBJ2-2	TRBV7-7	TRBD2	TGTGCCAGCAGCTTAGGACTAGCGGATGTAACCACCGGGGAGCTGTTTTTT	CASSLGLADVTTGELFF
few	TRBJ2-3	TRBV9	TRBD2	TGTGCCAGCAGCCTCGCGCTCGGGCCTAGCGGGGAGAATACGCAGTATTTT	CASSLALGPSGENTQYF
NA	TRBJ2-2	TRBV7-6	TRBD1	TGTGCCAGCAGCTCGGACAGGTCCGGGGAGCTGTTTTTT	CASSSDRSGELFF
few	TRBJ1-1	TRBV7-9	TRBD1	TGTGCCAGCAGCTTCAGCAGGACAGGGGGCACTGAAGCTTTCTTT	CASSFSRTGGTEAFF
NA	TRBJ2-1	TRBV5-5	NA	TGTGCCAGCAGCCCCGGAACGTATGAGCAGTTCTTC	CASSPGTYEQFF
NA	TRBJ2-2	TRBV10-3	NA	TGTGCCATCAGTCCCCCTCCCCACACCGGGGAGCTGTTTTTT	CAISPPPHTGELFF
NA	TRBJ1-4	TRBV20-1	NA	TGCAGTGCTAAAAAAAATGAAAAACTGTTTTTT	CSAKKNEKLFF
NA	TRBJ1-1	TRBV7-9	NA	TGTGCCAGCAGCTCAAGAGGGAGGTCAGAGAACACTGAAGCTTTCTTT	CASSSRGRSENTEAFF
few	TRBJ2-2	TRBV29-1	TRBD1	TGTTCGGGGACAGAGAACACCGGGGAGCTGTTTTTT	CSGTENTGELFF
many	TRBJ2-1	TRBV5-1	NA	TGCGCCAGCAGCTTGGCCCGGGGATTTGGCAATGAGCAGTTCTTC	CASSLARGFGNEQFF
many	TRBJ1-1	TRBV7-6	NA	TGTGCCAGCAGCTTAGAAGGAGGTCTTAACGGGAACACTGAAGCTTTCTTT	CASSLEGGLNGNTEAFF
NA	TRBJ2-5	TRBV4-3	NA	TGCGCCAGCAGCCTCTCACGGGGGCCCCAAGAGACCCAGTACTTC	CASSLSRGPQETQYF
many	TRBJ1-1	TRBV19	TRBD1	TGTGCCAGTAGCAGGGGGGTCACTGAAGCTTTCTTT	CASSRGVTEAFF
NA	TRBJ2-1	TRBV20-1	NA	TGCAGTGTTCCCAGTGGAGCATCCTACAATGAGCAGTTCTTC	CSVPSGASYNEQFF
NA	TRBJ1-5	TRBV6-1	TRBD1	TGTGCCAGCAGTCCAGGACAGGGGAAGTTGGGCAATCAGCCCCAGCATTTT	CASSPGQGKLGNQPQHF
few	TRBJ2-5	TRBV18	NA	TGTGCCAGCTCACCGGAGGGGGCCATTCTTGAGACCCAGTACTTC	CASSPEGAILETQYF
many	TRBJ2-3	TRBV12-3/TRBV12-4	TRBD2	TGTGCCAGCAGGGGACTAGCAGGAGATACGCAGTATTTT	CASRGLAGDTQYF
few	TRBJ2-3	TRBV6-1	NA	TGTGCCACCTCGGTAGGGGGGCCGGGTGGTACGCAGTATTTT	CATSVGGPGGTQYF
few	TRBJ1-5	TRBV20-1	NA	TGCAGTGCTACGAGGGATTGGAATCAGCCCCAGCATTTT	CSATRDWNQPQHF
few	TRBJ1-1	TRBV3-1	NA	TGTGCCAGCAGGCCGTCCGGACAGAACACTGAAGCTTTCTTT	CASRPSGQNTEAFF
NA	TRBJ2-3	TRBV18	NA	TGTGCCAGCTCACGTAACTATCAATCCACAGATACGCAGTATTTT	CASSRNYQSTDTQYF
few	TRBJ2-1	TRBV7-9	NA	TGTGCCAGCAGCTCGTCCCCGAGCTTCGGCAATGAGCAGTTCTTC	CASSSSPSFGNEQFF
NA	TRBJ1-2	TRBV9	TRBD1	TGTGCCAGCAGCGCTACGGACCCTAACAGGGGGGGTAACTATGGCTACACCTTC	CASSATDPNRGGNYGYTF
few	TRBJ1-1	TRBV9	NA	TGTGCCAGCAGCTCTATTCGGGAGGGGAAAAGAACTGAAGCTTTCTTT	CASSSIREGKRTEAFF
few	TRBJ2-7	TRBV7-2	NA	TGTGCCAGCAGCTCAGAGGCGGGCAGGGCCTACGAGCAGTACTTC	CASSSEAGRAYEQYF
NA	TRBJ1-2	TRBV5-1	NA	TGCGCCAGCAGCCTGGACGGTGCAAATGGCTACACCTTC	CASSLDGANGYTF
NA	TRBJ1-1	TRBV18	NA	TGTGCCAGCTCACTCGACACCCTGAACACTGAAGCTTTCTTT	CASSLDTLNTEAFF
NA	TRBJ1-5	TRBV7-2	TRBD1	TGTGCCAGCAGCATGGACAGGGGCCAGCCCCAGCATTTT	CASSMDRGQPQHF
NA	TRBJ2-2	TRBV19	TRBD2	TGTGCCAGTGCCACACTAGCGGGGTTTTCCACCGGGGAGCTGTTTTTT	CASATLAGFSTGELFF
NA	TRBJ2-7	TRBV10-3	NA	TGTGCCATCAGTGACACACGGGGCCACGAGCAGTACTTC	CAISDTRGHEQYF
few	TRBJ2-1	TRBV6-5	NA	TGTGCCAGCAGTTACGGGTTAACCCCCTACAATGAGCAGTTCTTC	CASSYGLTPYNEQFF
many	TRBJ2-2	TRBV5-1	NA	TGCGCCAGCAGCTTGGCTGCTAGCAATTCCGGGGAGCTGTTTTTT	CASSLAASNSGELFF
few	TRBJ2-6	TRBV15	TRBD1	TGTGCCACCAGCAGAGAATCGGCAGGGGGCGGGCATGGGGCCAACGTCCTGACTTTC	CATSRESAGGGHGANVLTF
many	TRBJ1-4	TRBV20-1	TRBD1	TGCAGTGCTAGAGATGCCACAGGGGGCAATGAAAAACTGTTTTTT	CSARDATGGNEKLFF
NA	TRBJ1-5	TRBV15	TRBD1	TGTGCCACCAGCATAGACAGGGGGAGCAATCAGCCCCAGCATTTT	CATSIDRGSNQPQHF
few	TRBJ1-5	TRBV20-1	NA	TGCAGTGCGCTGGTGCAGGGTGGGCAGCCCCAGCATTTT	CSALVQGGQPQHF
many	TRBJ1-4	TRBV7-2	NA	TGTGCCAGCAGCTTTAAGCCGGGACAAGAGGAAAAACTGTTTTTT	CASSFKPGQEEKLFF